Reported below is one T cell receptor (beta chain). No antigen is known for it. Cells were stimulated with CMV-infected fibroblast lysates at roughly 10 ug/mL. Memory cells lacking CD40L and CD69 with high CD45RO were sorted. The libraries were made with immunoSEQ version 4 in survey mode. Profiled with immunoSEQ multiplex PCR; TCRdb holds only in-frame clones, not every one. The sample has 50,000 or so clones; over 70% are singletons. These data come from a study of persistence of HIV-infected CD4 T cells. Whole-study results and caveats: Compared with CD3/CD28-stimulated cells, CMV- and Gag-responding cells showed lower TCRbeta richness.

The CDR3 length is 15 residues. From germline, CDR1 is MNHEY and CDR2 SVGEGT. Trimming removed 1 base from V and 0 bases from J, with 9 bases in between. This sequence originates from an adult man with HIV who was CMV-seropositive. Sequenced here: CD4+ T cells sorted from PBMCs after approximately 20-hour stimulation, sampled from a patient who received antiretroviral therapy. The chain joins TRBV6-2 or TRBV6-3 to TRBJ1-1, with D unresolved. This CDR3 reads CASSYFFELNTEAFF. The CDR3 DNA reads as TGTGCCAGCAGTTACTTTTTTGAGTTGAACACTGAAGCTTTCTTT.